The 5 T cell receptor beta chains reported below all come from one sample, sequenced in a study of cytomegalovirus exposure and HLA in healthy donors. PCR used 60 Vbeta primers and 13 Jbeta primers. Clones were read by immunoSEQ multiplex PCR, and TCRdb kept only the in-frame ones, dropping some. The sample lists 200,000 or so clones; around 75% were seen once. Sequencing was performed on PBMCs. The receptors originated from a male donor in good health and CMV-seropositive.

This clone has just a few counts. V gene TRBV11-2 combines with J gene TRBJ2-3, with 7 nucleotides matching TRBD1. Trimming at V came to 5 bases and at J to 1 base, leaving 6 bases not matched to a gene. Germline assignment: CDR1 SGHAT and CDR2 FQNNGV. The CDR3 has 15 amino acids. The CDR3 protein is CASSITGAGTDTQYF. For the CDR3, the DNA is TGTGCCAGCAGCATTACAGGGGCCGGCACAGATACGCAGTATTTT. The full variable domain, its missing parts supplied by reference TRBV11-2 and TRBJ2-3, is EAGVAQSPRYKIIEKRQSVAFWCNPISGHATLYWYQQILGQGPKLLIQFQNNGVVDDSQLPKDRFSAERLKGVDSTLKIQPAKLEDSAVYLCASSITGAGTDTQYFGPGTRLTVL.

The chain joins TRBV9 to TRBJ1-2, with 7 bases that match TRBD1. V was clipped by 2 bases and J by 7 bases; unmatched bases: 11. The CDR3 spans 15 residues. CDR1 and CDR2 from the germline V gene are SGDLS and YYNGEE. The DNA of the CDR3 is TGTGCCAGCAGCGTGACAGGGACGGAAGACTGTGGCTACACCTTC. Translating it yields CASSVTGTEDCGYTF.

The rearrangement uses TRBV6-5 and TRBJ1-4, with a possible D match to TRBD1 (6 bases). V lost 0 bases and J lost 6, with 14 bases in between. Per the germline V gene, CDR1 is MNHEY and CDR2 is SVGAGI. The CDR3 runs 16 residues. CDR3 in DNA: TGTGCCAGCAGTTACTCAGGGGGGGGCGTCGATGAAAAACTGTTTTTT. It encodes CASSYSGGGVDEKLFF.

The chain employs TRBV7-8 and TRBJ1-5; TRBD1 might be the D (6 bases). Trimming cost V 5 bases and J 0 bases, with 11 bases left between them. Germline loops: CDR1 SGHVS, CDR2 FQNEAQ. This CDR3 region has 15 residues. This CDR3 reads CASSPDSFSNQPQHF. The DNA for the CDR3 is TGTGCCAGCAGCCCGGACAGCTTTAGCAATCAGCCCCAGCATTTT.

In its sample, this clone was seen a few times. J is TRBJ2-7 and V is TRBV9; TRBD2 is a possible D gene (5 bases). V lost 1 base to trimming and J lost 1 base, with 9 bases between them. The length of the CDR3 is 14 residues. From germline, CDR1 is SGDLS and CDR2 YYNGEE. CDR3 protein: CASSVFEGSYEQYF. CDR3 bases: TGTGCCAGCAGCGTATTTGAGGGTTCCTACGAGCAGTACTTC.